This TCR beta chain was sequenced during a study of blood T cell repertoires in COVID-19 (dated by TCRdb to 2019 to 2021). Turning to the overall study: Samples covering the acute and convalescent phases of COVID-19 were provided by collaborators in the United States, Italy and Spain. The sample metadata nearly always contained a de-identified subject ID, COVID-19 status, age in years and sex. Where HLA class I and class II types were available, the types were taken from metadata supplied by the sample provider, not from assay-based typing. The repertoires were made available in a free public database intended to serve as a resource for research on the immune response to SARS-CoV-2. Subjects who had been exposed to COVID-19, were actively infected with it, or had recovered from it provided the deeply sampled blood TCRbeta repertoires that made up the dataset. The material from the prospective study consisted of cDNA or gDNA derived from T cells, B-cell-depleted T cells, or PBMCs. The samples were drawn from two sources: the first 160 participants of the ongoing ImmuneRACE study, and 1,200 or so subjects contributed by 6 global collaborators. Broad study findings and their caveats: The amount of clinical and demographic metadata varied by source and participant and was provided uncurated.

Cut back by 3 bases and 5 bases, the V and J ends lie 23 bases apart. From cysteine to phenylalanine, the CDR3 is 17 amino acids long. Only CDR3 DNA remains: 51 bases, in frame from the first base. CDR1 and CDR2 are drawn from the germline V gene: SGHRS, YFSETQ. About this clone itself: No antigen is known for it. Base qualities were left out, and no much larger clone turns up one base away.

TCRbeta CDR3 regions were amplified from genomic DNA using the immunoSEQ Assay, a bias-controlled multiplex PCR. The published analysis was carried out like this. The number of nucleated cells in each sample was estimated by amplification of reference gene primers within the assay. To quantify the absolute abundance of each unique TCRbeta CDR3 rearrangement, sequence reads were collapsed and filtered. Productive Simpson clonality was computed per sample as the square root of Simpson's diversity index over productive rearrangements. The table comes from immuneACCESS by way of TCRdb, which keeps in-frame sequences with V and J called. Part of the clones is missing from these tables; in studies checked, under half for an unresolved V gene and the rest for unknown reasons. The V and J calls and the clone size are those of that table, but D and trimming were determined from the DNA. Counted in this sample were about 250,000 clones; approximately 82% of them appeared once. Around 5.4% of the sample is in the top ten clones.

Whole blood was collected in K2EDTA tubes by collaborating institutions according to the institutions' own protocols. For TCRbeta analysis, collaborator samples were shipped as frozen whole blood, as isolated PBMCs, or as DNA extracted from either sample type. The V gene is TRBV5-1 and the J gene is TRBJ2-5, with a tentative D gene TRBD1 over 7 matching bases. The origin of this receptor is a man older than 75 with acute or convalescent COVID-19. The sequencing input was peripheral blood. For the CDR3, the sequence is CASSSLGGQGVGETQYF. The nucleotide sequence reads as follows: TGCGCCAGCAGCTCGCTGGGGGGCCAGGGGGTTGGGGAGACCCAGTACTTC.